These 12 T cell receptor beta chains came from one sample sequenced in a study of blood T cell repertoires in COVID-19. Here immunoSEQ multiplex PCR was the method, and the copy in TCRdb shows in-frame clones only, minus some. The table lists around 200,000 clones, roughly 87% of them singletons, with 1.5% to 2% in the top ten. Sequenced sample: peripheral blood. These receptors came from a man aged 35 to 55 with active or convalescent COVID-19.

This rearrangement joins TRBV28 to TRBJ1-5; 7 bases agree with TRBD1. The germline V gene has CDR1 MDHEN and CDR2 SYDVKM. CDR3 length: 15 amino acids. Losses at the gene ends were 5 bases for V and 5 bases for J; bases not matched to a gene: 9. CDR3 in DNA: TGTGCCAGCAGTGCCCCGGGACAGACGTATCAGCCCCAGCATTTT. Its protein product is CASSAPGQTYQPQHF.

This chain uses TRBV19 with TRBJ2-3; 15 nucleotides align to TRBD2. The CDR3 totals 18 residues. The V segment lost 5 bases and the J segment 3 bases; nucleotides outside the gene matches: 9. Germline V gene data show CDR1 as LNHDA and CDR2 as SQIVND (reference sequence). This CDR3 reads CASSSPTGTSGRTDTQYF. The CDR3 nucleotides read TGTGCCAGTAGTTCCCCAACCGGGACTAGCGGGAGGACAGATACGCAGTATTTT.

The rearrangement links TRBV29-1 to TRBJ2-3, with 7 nucleotides matching TRBD2. The trim removed 2 bases at V and 3 bases at J, leaving 5 bases unmatched. Germline V CDR1 and CDR2: SQVTM, ANQGSEA. The CDR3 loop spans 14 amino acids. This CDR3 is CSVERGEGTDTQYF. CDR3 DNA sequence: TGCAGCGTTGAACGGGGGGAAGGTACAGATACGCAGTATTTT.

The chain links TRBV30 to TRBJ2-2, with D tentatively TRBD1 (6 bases). V dropped 3 bases and J dropped 6 bases, with 23 bases sitting between them. Germline CDR1 and CDR2: GTSNPN and SVGIG (reference sequence). The CDR3 runs to 17 residues. CDR3 nucleotides: TGTGCCTGGAGCGCCGTTGTTGCAGGGGTCGTACCCGGGGAGCTGTTTTTT. This encodes CAWSAVVAGVVPGELFF.

J is TRBJ2-2 and V is TRBV19; possibly TRBD1 for D (6 bases). V lost 3 bases, J lost 2 bases, and 13 bases lay in between. The CDR3 contains 16 residues. CDR1 and CDR2 (germline): LNHDA, SQIVND (reference sequence). CDR3 in DNA: TGTGCCAGTAGTATTCAGGGCAGGGGAAACACCGGGGAGCTGTTTTTT. Protein: CASSIQGRGNTGELFF.

This rearrangement joins TRBV18 to TRBJ1-6, with D perhaps TRBD1 (5 bases). Per germline, CDR1 KGHSH and CDR2 LQKENI. Trimming shortened V by 1 base and J by 7 bases, and 11 bases separated the two germline ends. There are 15 residues in the CDR3. The DNA of the CDR3 is TGTGCCAGCTCACCACTGGGCGACAGAAATTCACCCCTCCACTTT. Its protein is CASSPLGDRNSPLHF.

V usage is TRBV28 and J usage is TRBJ2-6, with no clear D. Trimming removed 3 bases at V and 2 bases at J, with 5 bases between. Germline V gives CDR1 MDHEN, CDR2 SYDVKM. The CDR3 extends over 14 amino acids. The CDR3, as DNA: TGTGCCAGCAGTTTGTATCCTGGGGCCAACGTCCTGACTTTC. Translated, it gives CASSLYPGANVLTF.

The chain joins TRBV18 to TRBJ1-6; D uncertain. This CDR3 comprises 16 residues. Germline assignment: CDR1 KGHSH and CDR2 LQKENI. Between the trimmed V and J ends, which lost 3 bases and 0 bases, there was a span of 9 bases. CDR3 amino acids: CASSPQASSYNSPLHF. CDR3 in DNA: TGTGCCAGCTCACCGCAGGCGAGCTCCTATAATTCACCCCTCCACTTT.

The CDR3 loop reads CASSSSGSGEQFF. For the CDR3, the DNA is TGCGCCAGCAGTTCTAGCGGGAGCGGCGAGCAGTTCTTC. The chain carries TRBV10-1 and TRBJ2-1, with TRBD2 matching 10 bases. The CDR3 totals 13 residues. V lost 5 bases and J lost 10; bases outside the gene matches: 5. Germline CDR1 reads WNHNN; CDR2 reads SYGVQD (reference sequence).

This chain connects TRBV7-9 to TRBJ1-6; maybe TRBD1 (5 bases). V lost 1 base and J lost 8, with 12 bases in between. CDR1 is SEHNR and CDR2 is FQNEAQ in the germline V gene (reference sequence). The CDR3 contains 15 residues. CDR3 region: CASSLDGGMYSPLHF. CDR3 DNA: TGTGCCAGCAGCTTAGATGGGGGGATGTATTCACCCCTCCACTTT.

This clone was seen a single time. V is TRBV30 and J is TRBJ1-5; no clear D gene. V lost 3 bases, J lost 0 bases, and 6 bases lay in between. Germline CDR1 GTSNPN, CDR2 SVGIG (reference sequence). The CDR3 loop spans 13 amino acids. In nucleotides, the CDR3 is TGTGCCTGGAGCTTCTCTAGCAATCAGCCCCAGCATTTT. Protein product: CAWSFSSNQPQHF. Using reference TRBV30 and TRBJ1-5 for the parts outside the CDR3, the full variable domain is SQTIHQWPATLVQPVGSPLSLECTVEGTSNPNLYWYRQAAGRGLQLLFYSVGIGQISSEVPQNLSASRPQDRQFILSSKKLLLSDSGFYLCAWSFSSNQPQHFGDGTRLSIL.

The chain carries TRBV28 and TRBJ2-2, with 7 bases matching TRBD2. The CDR3 runs to 15 residues. CDR1 is MDHEN, CDR2 SYDVKM, per germline. The V segment lost 3 bases and the J segment 5 bases; nucleotides outside the gene matches: 6. DNA of the CDR3: TGTGCCAGCAGTTTCGCGGGAGTCGGTACCGGGGAGCTGTTTTTT. It yields the protein CASSFAGVGTGELFF.